The source of this T cell receptor (beta chain) is a study of cytomegalovirus exposure and HLA in healthy donors. General study findings and limits: It was confirmed in vitro that a few of the CMV-associated chains were specific for CMV antigens. Investigators reported around 150 TCR beta chains as tied to cytomegalovirus. Reported performance of the classifier showed diagnosis of cytomegalovirus status with high specificity and sensitivity.

Turning to this clone: Its antigen remains unknown.

The approximately 120-subject validation cohort, separate from the approximately 660-subject first cohort, included the donors. Losses at the gene ends were 6 bases for V and 2 bases for J; bases not matched to a gene: 5. Germline V gene lookup returns CDR1 MDHEN and CDR2 SYDVKM. The CDR3 contains 15 residues. Here immunoSEQ multiplex PCR was the method, and the copy in TCRdb shows in-frame clones only, minus some. The sample includes 120,000 or so clones, 75% to 90% of them seen just once. J is TRBJ2-1 and V is TRBV28, with 9 bases identical to TRBD2. The sequencing sample was made of PBMCs. This clonotype originated in a woman between 18 and 29 years old in good health and CMV-seronegative. The CDR3 nucleotides are TGTGCCAGCAGCAGGCAGCGGGGGGCCTACAATGAGCAGTTCTTC. Its translation: CASSRQRGAYNEQFF.